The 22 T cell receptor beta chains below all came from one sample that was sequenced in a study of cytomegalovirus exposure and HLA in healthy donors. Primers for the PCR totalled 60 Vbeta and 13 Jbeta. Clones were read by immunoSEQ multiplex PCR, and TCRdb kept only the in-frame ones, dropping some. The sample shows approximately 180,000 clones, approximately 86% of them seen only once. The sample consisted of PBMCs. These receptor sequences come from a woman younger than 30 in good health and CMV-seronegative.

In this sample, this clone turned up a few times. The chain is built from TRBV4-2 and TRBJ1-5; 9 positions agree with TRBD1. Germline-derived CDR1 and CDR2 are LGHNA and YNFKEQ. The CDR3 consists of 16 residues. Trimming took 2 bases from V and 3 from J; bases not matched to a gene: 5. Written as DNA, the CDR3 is TGTGCCAGCAGCCAAACCGGGGACAGGGTCAATCAGCCCCAGCATTTT. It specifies CASSQTGDRVNQPQHF.

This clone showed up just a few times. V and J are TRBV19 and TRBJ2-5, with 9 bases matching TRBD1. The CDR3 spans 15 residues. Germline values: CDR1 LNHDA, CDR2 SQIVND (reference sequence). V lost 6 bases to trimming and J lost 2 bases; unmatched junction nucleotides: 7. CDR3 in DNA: TGTGCCAGTAGCCCGGGACAGGGACGGCAAGAGACCCAGTACTTC. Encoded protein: CASSPGQGRQETQYF.

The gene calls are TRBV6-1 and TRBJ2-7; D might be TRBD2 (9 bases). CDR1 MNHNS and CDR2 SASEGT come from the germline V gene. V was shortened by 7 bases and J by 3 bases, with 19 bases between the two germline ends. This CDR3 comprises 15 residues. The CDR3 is CASTQGAGGFYEQYF. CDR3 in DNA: TGTGCCAGCACCCAGGGGGCGGGGGGGTTCTACGAGCAGTACTTC.

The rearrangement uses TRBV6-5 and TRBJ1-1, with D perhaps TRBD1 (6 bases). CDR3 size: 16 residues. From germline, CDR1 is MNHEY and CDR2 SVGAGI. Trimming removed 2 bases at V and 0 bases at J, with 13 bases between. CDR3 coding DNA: TGTGCCAGCAGTTACGCAATACAGGGATTGAACACTGAAGCTTTCTTT. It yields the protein CASSYAIQGLNTEAFF.

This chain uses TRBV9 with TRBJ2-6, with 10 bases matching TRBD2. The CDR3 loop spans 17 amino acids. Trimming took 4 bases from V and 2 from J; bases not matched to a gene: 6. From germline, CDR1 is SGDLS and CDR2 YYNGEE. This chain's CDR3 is CASSPDLAGAGANVLTF. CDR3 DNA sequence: TGTGCCAGCAGCCCAGACCTAGCGGGAGCTGGGGCCAACGTCCTGACTTTC.

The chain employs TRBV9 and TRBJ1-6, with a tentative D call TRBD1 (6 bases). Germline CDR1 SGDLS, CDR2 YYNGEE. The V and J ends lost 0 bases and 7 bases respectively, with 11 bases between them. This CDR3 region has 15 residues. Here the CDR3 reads CASSVGQVGNSPLHF. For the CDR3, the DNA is TGTGCCAGCAGCGTAGGACAGGTGGGGAATTCACCCCTCCACTTT.

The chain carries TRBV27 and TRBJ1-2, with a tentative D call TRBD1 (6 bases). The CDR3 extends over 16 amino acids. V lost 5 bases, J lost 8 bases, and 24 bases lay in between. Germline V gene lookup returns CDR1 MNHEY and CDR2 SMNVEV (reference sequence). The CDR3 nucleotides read TGTGCCAGCAGTACCCTCCGGGAACAGGGCATTGGGGGCTACACCTTC. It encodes CASSTLREQGIGGYTF.

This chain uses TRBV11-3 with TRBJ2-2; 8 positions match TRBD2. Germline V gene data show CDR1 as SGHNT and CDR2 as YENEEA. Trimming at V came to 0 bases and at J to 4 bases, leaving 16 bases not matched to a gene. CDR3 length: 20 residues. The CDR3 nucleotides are TGTGCCAGCAGCTTAGATAAGTGGGGTAGCGGGAACCGAGGCACCGGGGAGCTGTTTTTT. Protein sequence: CASSLDKWGSGNRGTGELFF.

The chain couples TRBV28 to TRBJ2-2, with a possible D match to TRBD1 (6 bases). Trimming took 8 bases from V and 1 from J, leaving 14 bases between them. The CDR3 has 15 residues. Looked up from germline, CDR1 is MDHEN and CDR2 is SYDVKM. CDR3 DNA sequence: TGTGCCAGCTCCTCTGGACAGATGAACACCGGGGAGCTGTTTTTT. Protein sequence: CASSSGQMNTGELFF.

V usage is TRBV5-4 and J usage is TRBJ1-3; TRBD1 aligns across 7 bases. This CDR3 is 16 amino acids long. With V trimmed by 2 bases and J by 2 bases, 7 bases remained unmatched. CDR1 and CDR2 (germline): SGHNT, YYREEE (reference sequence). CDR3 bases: TGTGCCAGCAGCTTTGGTAGACAGGGCCCTGGAAACACCATATATTTT. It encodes CASSFGRQGPGNTIYF.

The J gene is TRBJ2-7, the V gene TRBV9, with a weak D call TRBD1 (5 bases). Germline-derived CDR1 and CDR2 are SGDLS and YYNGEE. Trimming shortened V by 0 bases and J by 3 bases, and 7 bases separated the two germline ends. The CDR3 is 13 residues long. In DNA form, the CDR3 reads TGTGCCAGCAGCGTAGCAAGGGGCTACGAGCAGTACTTC. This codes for CASSVARGYEQYF. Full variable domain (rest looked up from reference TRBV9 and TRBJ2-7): DSGVTQTPKHLITATGQRVTLRCSPRSGDLSVYWYQQSLDQGLQFLIQYYNGEERAKGNILERFSAQQFPDLHSELNLSSLELGDSALYFCASSVARGYEQYFGPGTRLTVT.

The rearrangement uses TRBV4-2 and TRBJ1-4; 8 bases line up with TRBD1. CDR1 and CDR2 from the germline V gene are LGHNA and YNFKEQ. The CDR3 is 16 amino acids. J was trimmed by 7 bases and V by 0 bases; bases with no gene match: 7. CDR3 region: CASSQDQWTGSEKLFF. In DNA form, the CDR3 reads TGTGCCAGCAGCCAAGATCAGTGGACAGGGAGTGAAAAACTGTTTTTT.

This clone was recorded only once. The CDR3 coding sequence is TGTGCCAGCCGGCGGCGAGGAATGGGCACAGATACGCAGTATTTT. This sequence encodes CASRRRGMGTDTQYF. The chain recombines TRBV2 with TRBJ2-3; D is unclear. CDR3 length: 15 residues. The germline V gene has CDR1 SNHLY and CDR2 FYNNEI. The V gene lost 8 bases and the J gene lost 1 base, with 16 bases spanning the gap.

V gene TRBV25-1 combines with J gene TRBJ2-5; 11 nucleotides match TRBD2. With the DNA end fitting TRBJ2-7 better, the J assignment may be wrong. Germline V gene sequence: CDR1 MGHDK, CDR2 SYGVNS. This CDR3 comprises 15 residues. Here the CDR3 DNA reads TGTGCCAGCAGTGGGGGACTAGCGGATTCCTACGAGCAGTACTTC. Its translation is CASSGGLADSYEQYF.

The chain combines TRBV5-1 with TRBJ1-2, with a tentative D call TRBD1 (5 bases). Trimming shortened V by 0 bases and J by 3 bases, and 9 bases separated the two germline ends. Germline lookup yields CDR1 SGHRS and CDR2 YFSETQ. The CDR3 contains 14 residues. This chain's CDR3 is CASSLEGSDYGYTF. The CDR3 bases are TGCGCCAGCAGCTTGGAGGGGTCGGACTATGGCTACACCTTC.

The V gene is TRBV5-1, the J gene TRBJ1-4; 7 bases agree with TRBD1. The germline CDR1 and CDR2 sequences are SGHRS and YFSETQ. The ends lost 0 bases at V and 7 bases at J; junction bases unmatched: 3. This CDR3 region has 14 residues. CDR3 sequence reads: CASSLGAGGEKLFF. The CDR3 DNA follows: TGCGCCAGCAGCTTGGGGGCAGGGGGTGAAAAACTGTTTTTT.

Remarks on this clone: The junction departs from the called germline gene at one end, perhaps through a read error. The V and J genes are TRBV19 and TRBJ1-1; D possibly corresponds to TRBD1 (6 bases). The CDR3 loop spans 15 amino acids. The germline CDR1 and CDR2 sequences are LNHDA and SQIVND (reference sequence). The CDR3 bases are TGTGCAAGTAGTATCTCGACGGGGGGGCGGCCAGAAGCTTTCTTT. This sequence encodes CASSISTGGRPEAFF.

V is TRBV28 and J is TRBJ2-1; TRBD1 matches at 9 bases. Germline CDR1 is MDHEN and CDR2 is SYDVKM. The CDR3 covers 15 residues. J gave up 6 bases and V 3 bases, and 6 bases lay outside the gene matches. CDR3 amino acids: CASSFGDRVFNEQFF. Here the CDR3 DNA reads TGTGCCAGCAGTTTTGGGGACAGGGTTTTCAATGAGCAGTTCTTC.

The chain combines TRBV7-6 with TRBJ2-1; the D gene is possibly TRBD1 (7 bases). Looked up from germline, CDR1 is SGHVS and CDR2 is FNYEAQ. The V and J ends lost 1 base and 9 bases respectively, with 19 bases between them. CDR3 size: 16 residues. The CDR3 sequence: CASSLGNRGGWIEQFF. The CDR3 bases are TGTGCCAGCAGCTTAGGTAACAGGGGAGGTTGGATTGAGCAGTTCTTC.

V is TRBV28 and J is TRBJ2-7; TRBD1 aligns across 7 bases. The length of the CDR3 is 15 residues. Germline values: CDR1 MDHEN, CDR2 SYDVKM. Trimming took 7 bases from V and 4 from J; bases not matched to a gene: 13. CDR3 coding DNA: TGTGCCAGCACAGATGCCGACAGGGTGAGATACGAGCAGTACTTC. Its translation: CASTDADRVRYEQYF.

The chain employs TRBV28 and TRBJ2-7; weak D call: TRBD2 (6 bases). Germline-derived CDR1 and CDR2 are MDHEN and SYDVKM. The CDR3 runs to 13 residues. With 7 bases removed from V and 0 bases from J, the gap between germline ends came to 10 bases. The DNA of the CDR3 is TGTGCCAGCAAGGAGGGCCACTCCTACGAGCAGTACTTC. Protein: CASKEGHSYEQYF.

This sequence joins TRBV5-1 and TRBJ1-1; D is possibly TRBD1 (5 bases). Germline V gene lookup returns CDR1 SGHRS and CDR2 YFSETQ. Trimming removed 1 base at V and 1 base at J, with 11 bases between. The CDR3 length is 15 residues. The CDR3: CASSLWPGPNTEAFF. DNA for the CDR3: TGCGCCAGCAGCTTGTGGCCAGGGCCGAACACTGAAGCTTTCTTT.